This T cell receptor beta chain stems from a study of graft-versus-host responses after intestinal transplantation (dated by TCRdb to about 2021). With respect to the entire study: Multivisceral, liver-intestinal, or isolated intestinal transplants were received by the recipients. After intestinal transplantation, graft-versus-host and host-versus-graft alloreactive T cell clones in the graft, circulation and bone marrow were tracked using bulk TCR-beta CDR3 sequencing. Donor T cell macrochimerism was defined as a peak of at least 4% donor T cells among recipient peripheral blood mononuclear cells. Of the approximately 24 intestinal transplant recipients enrolled in the cohort, one of whom was a retransplant, 3 patients without pretransplant specimens were excluded. To identify alloreactive clones, pre-transplant mixed lymphocyte reaction products were sequenced and then compared with unstimulated pre-transplant donor and recipient T cells. Rather than being sequenced by the commercial service, samples from three later patients were sequenced in-house on an Illumina MiSeq and processed with MiXCR. Every recipient was given anti-thymocyte globulin induction, followed by about 3 years of maintenance tacrolimus and steroids.

Libraries came from the immunoSEQ multiplex PCR assay. High-throughput TCR-beta CDR3 sequencing of genomic DNA from most patients was performed by Adaptive Biotechnologies. The paper's processing steps were these. Adaptive's ImmunoSEQ software was the source of the TCR sequencing data for fewer than 20 patients, while three other patients were processed with MiXCR and VDJtools. Because the origin of CDR3 nucleotide sequences shared between donor and recipient could not be assigned, those sequences were removed. To be classed as alloreactive, a clone needed at least 2-fold expansion over unstimulated cells and a minimum CFSE-low frequency of 0.002% (template counts) or 0.001% (read counts). A clone was considered mappable if detected in the sequenced pre-transplant spleen, lymph node, or MLR CFSE-low populations of the donor or recipient. The cumulative frequency of alloreactive clones was calculated as a percentage of all sequences, weighted by copy number. TCRdb limited this immuneACCESS table to in-frame rearrangements with V and J called. A share of clones is missing; checked studies link under half to unresolved V genes, and the rest is unexplained. That table furnishes V, J and clone size, whereas the DNA furnished D and trimming. The sample has over 15,000 clones on record, 75% to 90% of them singletons. The ten top clones hold roughly 6% of the sample.

Blood samples were collected up to 4 times in the first month after transplant and then at least monthly when available. On this clone: Its antigen target is currently unknown. Base qualities were left out, and no much larger clone turns up one base away.

General study outcomes and caveats: Patients with donor T cell macrochimerism had high GvH to HvG T cell clonal ratios in their allografts. Conclusions were limited by the relatively low number and heterogeneity of intestinal transplant patients. GvH clones were found in recipient bone marrow, and some of the GvH clones appeared earlier in ileal mucosa or blood, which is consistent with an intestinal mucosal origin. Peak levels of circulating GvH clones were associated with declines in HvG clones early after transplant.

CDR1 and CDR2, looked up from the germline V gene, are KGHSH and LQKENI. V is trimmed back by 5 bases and J by 6 bases, and the junction contains 7 bases that no gene match accounts for. From the cysteine up to the phenylalanine, the CDR3 has a length of 13 residues. This entry keeps only the CDR3 DNA: 39 bases, framed from base 1. The chain is assembled from TRBV18 and TRBJ2-7; 7 bases in the junction line up with TRBD1. The TCR comes from a human patient who received an intestinal transplant, so some T cells may come from the graft donor. The input for sequencing was PBMCs, taken roughly 110 days after intestinal transplant. The CDR3 loop reads CASSRDSRAEQYF. The nucleotide sequence is given as TGTGCCAGCTCAAGGGACAGCCGTGCCGAGCAGTACTTC.